This passage covers 16 T cell receptor beta chains from one sample sequenced in a study of Ad26.COV2.S vaccination and SARS-CoV-2 variants. The table came from immunoSEQ multiplex PCR; TCRdb's copy has only in-frame clones and leaves some out. The table shows more than 150,000 clones, with around 88% occurring only once. The source material was peripheral blood, sampled after recovery from COVID-19. The source of these receptors is a human donor who had recovered from COVID-19.

This clone was seen a few times. The rearrangement joins TRBV5-6 to TRBJ2-2; D gene unclear. The ends were cut back, 1 base at V and 5 bases at J, with 6 bases in the middle. This CDR3 spans 13 amino acids. Germline V CDR1 and CDR2: SGHDT, YYEEEE. The CDR3 sequence: CASSLHGTGELFF. The CDR3 DNA follows: TGTGCCAGCAGCTTGCACGGGACCGGGGAGCTGTTTTTT.

This clone appeared a single time. In nucleotides, the CDR3 is TGTGCCAGCTCAGGAGGCAAGAGCTATGGCTACACCTTC. Amino acid sequence: CASSGGKSYGYTF. The V and J genes are TRBV18 and TRBJ1-2; D is unresolved. The CDR3 is made up of 13 amino acids. V shed 5 bases and J shed 4 bases, with 11 bases lying between them. The germline V gene encodes CDR1 KGHSH and CDR2 LQKENI. Supplemented by reference TRBV18 and TRBJ1-2, the full variable domain reads NAGVMQNPRHLVRRRGQEARLRCSPMKGHSHVYWYRQLPEEGLKFMVYLQKENIIDESGMPKERFSAEFPKEGPSILRIQQVVRGDSAAYFCASSGGKSYGYTFGSGTRLTVV.

The chain employs TRBV6-5 and TRBJ1-2, with a possible D match to TRBD1 (6 bases). The V end lost 5 bases, the J end lost 4 bases, and 11 bases lay between the germline ends. The CDR3 length is 13 residues. Germline CDR1 and CDR2: MNHEY and SVGAGI. CDR3 residues: CASSLRGGYGYTF. CDR3 bases: TGTGCCAGCAGTCTCAGGGGAGGCTATGGCTACACCTTC.

The chain carries TRBV5-8 and TRBJ1-1; 7 nucleotides line up with TRBD1. Germline V gene sequence: CDR1 SGHTS, CDR2 YDEGEE. With 4 bases clipped from V and 5 bases from J, the junction kept 14 bases outside the gene matches. The length of the CDR3 is 16 residues. The CDR3 loop reads CASSVALRQGGTEAFF. The CDR3, as DNA: TGTGCCAGCAGCGTTGCCTTACGACAGGGAGGGACTGAAGCTTTCTTT.

The chain recombines TRBV3-1 (or the pseudogene TRBV3-2) with TRBJ2-7; D is unresolved. This CDR3 has 12 residues. Germline V gene data show CDR1 as LGHDT and CDR2 as YNNKEL (reference sequence). Trimming left V 4 bases short and J 6 bases short, with 10 bases between. CDR3 nucleotides: TGTGCCAGCAGCCGCTCTGGCACCGAGCAGTACTTC. The encoded protein is CASSRSGTEQYF.

V and J are TRBV29-1 and TRBJ2-5; TRBD1 might be the D (5 bases). V dropped 4 bases and J dropped 4 bases, with 7 bases sitting between them. Germline CDR1 SQVTM, CDR2 ANQGSEA. The CDR3 contains 11 residues. In DNA form, the CDR3 reads TGCAGCGTTGCTAGGGGAGAGACCCAGTACTTC. This encodes CSVARGETQYF.

The rearrangement links TRBV11-2 to TRBJ1-5, with D possibly matching TRBD1 (5 bases). V was pared by 3 bases and J by 7 bases, with 10 bases between. Germline values: CDR1 SGHAT, CDR2 FQNNGV. The CDR3 is made up of 13 amino acids. The CDR3 reads CASSFGTEQPQHF. As DNA, the CDR3 is TGTGCCAGCAGCTTCGGGACGGAACAGCCCCAGCATTTT. The full variable domain, with the rest looked up from reference TRBV11-2 and TRBJ1-5, is EAGVAQSPRYKIIEKRQSVAFWCNPISGHATLYWYQQILGQGPKLLIQFQNNGVVDDSQLPKDRFSAERLKGVDSTLKIQPAKLEDSAVYLCASSFGTEQPQHFGDGTRLSIL.

The chain recombines TRBV9 with TRBJ2-1, with TRBD2 identical over 7 bases. Germline V lookup: CDR1 SGDLS, CDR2 YYNGEE. V shed 2 bases and J 6 bases; nucleotides not matched to a gene: 11. This CDR3 has 16 amino acids. This CDR3 is CASSVRVGGSGNEQFF. DNA for the CDR3: TGTGCCAGCAGCGTGCGCGTGGGAGGGAGCGGCAATGAGCAGTTCTTC.

The rearrangement joins TRBV3-1 (or the pseudogene TRBV3-2) to TRBJ1-4; possibly TRBD1 for D (5 bases). The CDR3 runs to 14 residues. Looked up from germline, CDR1 is LGHDT and CDR2 is YNNKEL (reference sequence). The germline V and J ends were trimmed by 5 bases and 4 bases, with 11 bases remaining between them. CDR3 loop: CASSSRDHNEKLFF. The CDR3 nucleotides read TGTGCCAGCAGCTCGCGGGACCATAATGAAAAACTGTTTTTT.

The genes are TRBV11-2 and TRBJ2-1; 9 bases line up with TRBD2. The CDR3 runs 15 residues. J was trimmed by 4 bases and V by 1 base; bases with no gene match: 2. The germline V gene has CDR1 SGHAT and CDR2 FQNNGV. In DNA form, the CDR3 reads TGTGCCAGCAGCTTAGGCAGCGGGAGGTACAATGAGCAGTTCTTC. Its translation: CASSLGSGRYNEQFF.

The CDR3 coding sequence is TGCAGAAAACGCTCTGGGGCCAACGTCCTGACTTTC. This sequence encodes CRKRSGANVLTF. V gene TRBV29-1 combines with J gene TRBJ2-6, with D unresolved. Germline V gene sequence: CDR1 SQVTM, CDR2 ANQGSEA. The CDR3 totals 12 residues.

The genes are TRBV5-1 and TRBJ1-2; D uncertain. V gave up 5 bases and J gave up 7 bases, with 18 bases separating them. CDR1 is SGHRS and CDR2 is YFSETQ in the germline V gene. The CDR3 contains 14 residues. CDR3 in amino acids: CASSSPSSPGGYTF. The CDR3 DNA sequence: TGCGCCAGCAGTTCCCCCTCTAGCCCGGGTGGCTACACCTTC.

The genes are TRBV28 and TRBJ1-4; no clear D gene. Germline CDR1 is MDHEN and CDR2 is SYDVKM. CDR3 length: 20 residues. Deletions cut 8 bases from V and 8 bases from J, with 36 bases between. CDR3 residues: CASLNRAFDLSVEVPEKLFF. CDR3 in DNA: TGTGCCAGCCTAAATCGGGCATTTGATTTATCCGTGGAGGTCCCGGAAAAACTGTTTTTT.

The chain combines TRBV2 with TRBJ2-3; D is unclear. Trimming left V 8 bases short and J 3 bases short, with 9 bases between. This CDR3 contains 12 residues. Germline V gene data show CDR1 as SNHLY and CDR2 as FYNNEI. CDR3 protein: CASGETTDTQYF. In DNA, the CDR3 is TGTGCCAGCGGCGAGACAACAGATACGCAGTATTTT.

The genes are TRBV19 and TRBJ1-5, with 7 positions matching TRBD1. The junction had 8 bases not matched to a gene; V was cut back by 6 bases and J by 0 bases. This CDR3 region has 16 residues. Germline lookup yields CDR1 LNHDA and CDR2 SQIVND (reference sequence). The CDR3 here is CASRIRGPDSNQPQHF. CDR3 nucleotide sequence: TGTGCCAGTAGGATTAGGGGGCCCGATAGCAATCAGCCCCAGCATTTT. The full variable domain, completed using reference TRBV19 and TRBJ1-5, is DGGITQSPKYLFRKEGQNVTLSCEQNLNHDAMYWYRQDPGQGLRLIYYSQIVNDFQKGDIAEGYSVSREKKESFPLTVTSAQKNPTAFYLCASRIRGPDSNQPQHFGDGTRLSIL.

This chain connects TRBV14 to TRBJ2-5, with 7 nucleotides matching TRBD1. Germline V gene lookup returns CDR1 SGHDN and CDR2 FVKESK. The CDR3 consists of 14 residues. The junction had 2 bases not matched to a gene; V was cut back by 4 bases and J by 0 bases. The DNA of the CDR3 is TGTGCCAGCAGCCCGGGACAGAACCAAGAGACCCAGTACTTC. Translated, it gives CASSPGQNQETQYF.